This T cell receptor (beta chain) derives from a study of control samples from healthy donors and cancer patients. Data came from immunoSEQ multiplex PCR; TCRdb stores just in-frame clones and leaves some out. The sample records 100,000 to 150,000 clones, 80% to 95% being singletons. The CDR3 sequence is 15 residues long. CDR1 and CDR2 (germline): PRHDT, FYEKMQ (reference sequence). V lost 7 bases and J 5 bases, leaving 20 bases between the germline ends. This clonotype was obtained from a man aged 18 to 35 in good health. Sequenced: blood. This chain joins TRBV13 and TRBJ2-5; weak D call: TRBD1 (6 bases). As DNA, the CDR3 is TGTGCCAGCAACCTAATGGGGGCAGGGGAGGAGACCCAGTACTTC. Protein sequence: CASNLMGAGEETQYF.